Listed below are T cell receptor beta chains from one sample, sequenced in a study of shared clonotypes between healthy human individuals. Profiled with immunoSEQ multiplex PCR; TCRdb holds only in-frame clones, not every one. The sample has over a million clones, 65% to 80% seen once. The specimen was memory CD4+ T cells sorted from blood. All receptors derive from a man between 18 and 35 years old in good health. The CDR3 runs from the conserved cysteine through the conserved F or W. Fields, in order: clone size, J gene, D gene, V gene, CDR3 DNA, CDR3 protein. D genes are given only for firm matches. Clone size is shown for a subset of rows, as once, few, many or a class of expanded clone.

- | TRBJ1-4 | - | TRBV5-1 | TGCGCCAGCAGCCGGACGGACCATAATGAAAAACTGTTTTTT | CASSRTDHNEKLFF
- | TRBJ2-3 | - | TRBV7-8 | TGTGCCAGCAGCTTAGTGTTGGCAGATACGCAGTATTTT | CASSLVLADTQYF
- | TRBJ1-1 | - | TRBV2 | TGTGCCAGCAGTTTCATGGACAGAGCCTCTGAAGCTTTCTTT | CASSFMDRASEAFF
- | TRBJ1-3 | - | TRBV5-6 | TGTGCTACAGGGTTTATAGGCGGAAACACCATATATTTT | CATGFIGGNTIYF
few | TRBJ2-3 | - | TRBV18 | TGTGCCAGCTCACCACGGCAAGGCACAGATACGCAGTATTTT | CASSPRQGTDTQYF
- | TRBJ1-4 | - | TRBV30 | TGTGCCTGGAGTGTGGGCAGGGGAGGATCTGCAACTAATGAAAAACTGTTTTTT | CAWSVGRGGSATNEKLFF
- | TRBJ1-6 | TRBD1 | TRBV7-3 | TGTGCCAGCAGCCCGGGACAGGGAAATTCACCCCTCCACTTT | CASSPGQGNSPLHF
- | TRBJ2-3 | TRBD2 | TRBV27 | TGTGCCAGCAGTTTTGTGCTTGCGGGGGGGGCGGCGCAGTATTTT | CASSFVLAGGAAQYF
- | TRBJ2-3 | TRBD1 | TRBV4-2 | TGTGCCAGCAGCCAAGAGGGACAGGGGGTTGATACGCAGTATTTT | CASSQEGQGVDTQYF
few | TRBJ2-5 | TRBD2 | TRBV7-9 | TGTGCCAGCACCCTCGGACTAGCGGGGGGCCTTATTCAAGAGACCCAGTACTTC | CASTLGLAGGLIQETQYF
- | TRBJ1-2 | TRBD1 | TRBV18 | TGTGCCAGCTCACCACCGGGACAGGGTCCCTTAACTAACTATGGCTACACCTTC | CASSPPGQGPLTNYGYTF
- | TRBJ2-5 | - | TRBV5-1 | TGCGCCAGCAGCTTGCCCCGAGGGGCTCAAGAGACCCAGTACTTC | CASSLPRGAQETQYF
- | TRBJ2-1 | TRBD2 | TRBV7-2 | TGTGCCAGCAGTTATAGCGGGAGTTTATTTGGTGAGCAGTTCTTC | CASSYSGSLFGEQFF
- | TRBJ1-2 | - | TRBV28 | TGTGCCAGCAGTCTGGGAGACTATGGCTACACCTTC | CASSLGDYGYTF
- | TRBJ1-2 | - | TRBV27 | TGTGCCAGCAGTTCGGGTTTGGGAGTCAGCTATGGCTACACCTTC | CASSSGLGVSYGYTF
- | TRBJ2-1 | TRBD2 | TRBV7-2 | TGTGCCAGCAGCTCCAAAGCGGGAGGCAACAATAAGCAGTTCTTC | CASSSKAGGNNKQFF
many | TRBJ2-1 | - | TRBV7-2 | TGTGCCAGCCGGGCCCAGTACAATGAGCAGTTCTTC | CASRAQYNEQFF
- | TRBJ1-2 | - | TRBV2 | TGTGCCAGCAGTGAAGCGGTGGGTGTCTATGGCTACACCTTC | CASSEAVGVYGYTF
- | TRBJ1-1 | - | TRBV10-3 | TGTGCCATCAGTGCTGGGGGCTCGGACACTGAAGCTTTCTTT | CAISAGGSDTEAFF
- | TRBJ1-1 | TRBD1 | TRBV9 | TGTGCCAGCAGCGCCTCGGACAGGGCAGGGGTAGGAGCTTTCTTT | CASSASDRAGVGAFF
- | TRBJ1-1 | TRBD1 | TRBV16 | TGTGCCAGCAGCCAGGCAGGGGGAAGTACTGAAGCTTTCTTT | CASSQAGGSTEAFF
- | TRBJ2-1 | - | TRBV7-3 | TGTGCCAGCAGCCTCGGAGCAGGGGTGGATGAGCAGTTCTTC | CASSLGAGVDEQFF
once | TRBJ2-4 | - | TRBV1 | TGCACCAACACTACTATTCTAGCGGGAGGGTTAGCCAAAAACATTCAGTACTTC | CTNTTILAGGLAKNIQYF
once | TRBJ2-7 | TRBD1 | TRBV5-5 | TGTGCCAGCAGCTCGCAGACAGGGGCGAACGAGCAGTACTTC | CASSSQTGANEQYF
- | TRBJ2-1 | TRBD2 | TRBV7-2 | TGTGCCAGCAGCATGCCGGGACTAAATGAGCAGTTCTTC | CASSMPGLNEQFF
- | TRBJ2-2 | - | TRBV9 | TGTGCCAGCAGACTCACTACTACCACCGGGGAGCTGTTTTTT | CASRLTTTTGELFF
- | TRBJ2-1 | - | TRBV27 | TGTGCCAGCAGTTTTCGGCCGGAGGTCAATGAGCAGTTCTTC | CASSFRPEVNEQFF
- | TRBJ2-7 | TRBD2 | TRBV6-1 | TGTGCCAGCAGGGGAGGGACCCTGGGGGAGCAGTACTTC | CASRGGTLGEQYF
- | TRBJ2-5 | - | TRBV5-3 | TGTGCCAGAAGCTTGGTCGGAGTACAAGAGACCCAGTACTTC | CARSLVGVQETQYF
few | TRBJ2-5 | TRBD2 | TRBV29-1 | TGCAGCGTTTCTGAGCTAGCGGGTTGGGATCAAGAGACCCAGTACTTC | CSVSELAGWDQETQYF
- | TRBJ1-1 | - | TRBV19 | TGTGCCAGTAGTATTGTGCGGGGAGGTGGTGAAGCTTTCTTT | CASSIVRGGGEAFF
- | TRBJ2-6 | - | TRBV19 | TGTGCCAGTAGTAGTGACAGCTCTGGGGCCAACGTCCTGACTTTC | CASSSDSSGANVLTF
once | TRBJ2-5 | - | TRBV5-1 | TGCGCCAGCAGCTTGGGCGGAGGCGAGACCCAGTACTTC | CASSLGGGETQYF
once | TRBJ2-7 | - | TRBV19 | TGTGCCAGTAGTAGGGCAGGGAGTTACTACGAGCAGTACTTC | CASSRAGSYYEQYF
once | TRBJ2-2 | - | TRBV18 | TGTGCCAGCTCGCTAGCAGGGGTCCTTGACACCGGGGAGCTGTTTTTT | CASSLAGVLDTGELFF
- | TRBJ2-5 | TRBD2 | TRBV19 | TGTGCCAGTAGTAAGTTAGCGGGAGGGCAAGAGACCCAGTACTTC | CASSKLAGGQETQYF
- | TRBJ2-7 | - | TRBV5-1 | TGCGCCAGCAGCCTTGGACAGCCTAGCGAGCAGTACTTC | CASSLGQPSEQYF
many | TRBJ2-7 | - | TRBV10-2 | TGCGCCAGTCTTCCGGACTTGCTGCTGAGCCGCGAGCAGTACTTC | CASLPDLLLSREQYF
- | TRBJ1-2 | - | TRBV27 | TGTGCCAGCAGTTTAAAGCCCAAAATTAACTATGGCTACACCTTC | CASSLKPKINYGYTF
- | TRBJ2-7 | TRBD1 | TRBV30 | TGTGCCCAAGACAGGGGAACATCCTACGAGCAGTACTTC | CAQDRGTSYEQYF
- | TRBJ2-2 | TRBD1 | TRBV5-1 | TGCGCCAGCAGCCCGGTGGGGACAGTGGACACCGGGGAGCTGTTTTTT | CASSPVGTVDTGELFF
- | TRBJ2-5 | - | TRBV1 | TGCACCAGCAGCCGCATATGCCCTAGAGCCCAAGAGACCCAGTACTTC | CTSSRICPRAQETQYF
few | TRBJ1-1 | - | TRBV20-1 | TGCAGTGCTAGGCGCACTGAAGCTTTCTTT | CSARRTEAFF
- | TRBJ2-3 | - | TRBV5-1 | TGCGCCAGCAGCTTGAACAGGGAGACAGATACGCAGTATTTT | CASSLNRETDTQYF
- | TRBJ1-1 | TRBD1 | TRBV5-4 | TGTGCCAGCAGCCGAGGGGCGACAGGGGTAAACACTGAAGCTTTCTTT | CASSRGATGVNTEAFF